This T cell receptor (beta chain) was retrieved from a study of control samples from healthy donors and cancer patients. Some clones are missing from TCRdb's copy, which holds only in-frame ones; the method was immunoSEQ multiplex PCR. Of about 140,000 clones in the sample, 90% to 95% were seen once. The CDR3 totals 16 residues. The ends were cut back, 0 bases at V and 8 bases at J, with 14 bases in the middle. Germline-derived CDR1 and CDR2 are LGHNA and YSLEER. The TCR was taken from a man in his forties in good health. The V call is TRBV4-3, the J call TRBJ1-6; D may be TRBD1 (5 bases). The sample was blood. The CDR3 is CASSQDTRAGYSPLHF. As DNA, the CDR3 is TGCGCCAGCAGCCAAGATACGAGGGCAGGGTATTCACCCCTCCACTTT.